This T cell receptor (beta chain) was found in a study of shared clonotypes between healthy human individuals. In the sorted-subset replicate PCRs, 150 to 200 ng DNA, 29,000 or so T cell genomes, was used. Data came from immunoSEQ multiplex PCR; TCRdb stores just in-frame clones and leaves some out. In the table there are 2 million to 2.5 million clones, 85% to 95% of which are singletons. The CDR3 length is 14 residues. Per the germline V gene, CDR1 is LNHDA and CDR2 is SQIVND (reference sequence). Trimming cost V 3 bases and J 2 bases, with 8 bases left between them. Healthy HIV-negative adults without recent acute infections or vaccinations served as donors. Adults of Caucasian background living in Nashville, Tennessee made up all donors.

The chain couples TRBV19 to TRBJ1-3, with D possibly TRBD1 on 5 matching bases. The source of this sequence is a man in his late teens or twenties in good health. Some clones in this sample may be carry-over from other donors' samples. Sequenced material: naive CD4+ T cells from PBMCs. Stated subset: CD45RA+ positively selected. The CDR3 sequence is CASSIEGTGNTIYF. The CDR3 nucleotides read TGTGCCAGTAGTATCGAGGGGACTGGAAACACCATATATTTT.